A single sample gave rise to the 18 T cell receptor beta chains below, sequenced in a study of blood T cell repertoires in COVID-19. Measured with immunoSEQ multiplex PCR; TCRdb has only the in-frame clones, and not every one. The sample contains about 80,000 clones, around 79% of which appear only once. Sequences were obtained from peripheral blood. The receptors derive from a man at least 80 years old with acute or convalescent COVID-19.

The V gene is TRBV4-1, the J gene TRBJ2-7, with TRBD2 matching over 9 bases. The CDR3 runs 17 residues. CDR1 and CDR2 (germline): MGHRA, YSYEKL. Trimming cost V 1 base and J 4 bases; bases outside gene matches: 11. CDR3: CASSQARGSGGSYEQYF. In DNA, the CDR3 is TGCGCCAGCAGCCAAGCCCGGGGTAGCGGGGGCTCTTACGAGCAGTACTTC.

This clone appeared once. The rearrangement links TRBV4-2 to TRBJ2-1; TRBD1 might be the D (5 bases). V lost 4 bases and J lost 8, with 15 bases in between. Germline V gene lookup returns CDR1 LGHNA and CDR2 YNFKEQ. The CDR3 is made up of 14 amino acids. The CDR3 reads CASSLRAAVDEQFF. The CDR3 DNA reads as TGTGCCAGCAGCCTCAGGGCCGCGGTGGATGAGCAGTTCTTC.

The rearrangement links TRBV20-1 to TRBJ1-2, with 7 bases fitting TRBD1. The J segment lost 7 bases and the V segment lost 3 bases, leaving 2 bases of the junction unmatched. The CDR3 is 11 residues long. The germline V gene encodes CDR1 DFQATT and CDR2 SNEGSKA (reference sequence). The CDR3 spells CSASRGVGYTF. CDR3 DNA: TGCAGTGCTAGCAGGGGGGTTGGCTACACCTTC.

The V and J genes are TRBV4-1 and TRBJ2-5, with TRBD2 matching over 10 bases. This CDR3 comprises 16 residues. Per the germline V gene, CDR1 is MGHRA and CDR2 is YSYEKL. V was pared by 0 bases and J by 5 bases, with 6 bases of the junction left unmatched. The chain's CDR3 is CASSQEGALAGETQYF. The CDR3 DNA reads as TGCGCCAGCAGCCAAGAAGGGGCACTAGCGGGGGAGACCCAGTACTTC.

The rearrangement uses TRBV7-8 and TRBJ2-5; D unresolved. Deletions cut 5 bases from V and 2 bases from J, with 9 bases between. The CDR3 is made up of 13 amino acids. CDR1 is SGHVS and CDR2 is FQNEAQ in the germline V gene. This chain's CDR3 is CASSQSTQETQYF. The CDR3, as DNA: TGTGCCAGCAGCCAAAGCACTCAAGAGACCCAGTACTTC.

The V gene is TRBV2, the J gene TRBJ2-3; perhaps TRBD2 as D (6 bases). CDR3 length: 15 amino acids. Trimming pared 7 bases from V and 0 bases from J, leaving 14 bases between. From germline, CDR1 is SNHLY and CDR2 FYNNEI. CDR3 sequence reads: CASTRLGTSTDTQYF. The CDR3 DNA sequence: TGTGCCAGCACTAGGCTCGGGACTAGCACAGATACGCAGTATTTT.

The count of this clone is one. The chain is built from TRBV7-2 and TRBJ2-5, with a weak D call TRBD2 (5 bases). Germline V gene data show CDR1 as SGHTA and CDR2 as FQGNSA. This CDR3 contains 14 residues. Trimming pared 1 base from V and 4 bases from J, leaving 10 bases between. The CDR3, as DNA: TGTGCCAGCAGCTTAGGAGGGCTTGGAGAGACCCAGTACTTC. It specifies CASSLGGLGETQYF.

This chain links TRBV15 with TRBJ1-3, with D unclear. The CDR3 totals 17 residues. The V gene's germline CDR1 is LNHNV and CDR2 YYDKDF (reference sequence). The V end lost 1 base, the J end lost 0 bases, and 13 bases lay between the germline ends. In nucleotides, the CDR3 is TGTGCCACCAGCAGAGCGGCCAGCGTGAACTCTGGAAACACCATATATTTT. Protein sequence: CATSRAASVNSGNTIYF.

The V and J genes are TRBV9 and TRBJ1-1; TRBD1 aligns across 7 bases. CDR3 length equals 15 residues. Trimming took 0 bases from V and 1 from J; bases not matched to a gene: 3. Per the germline V gene, CDR1 is SGDLS and CDR2 is YYNGEE. The CDR3 nucleotides are TGTGCCAGCAGCGTAGAGGGGGCAGAGAACACTGAAGCTTTCTTT. This gives the protein CASSVEGAENTEAFF.

The J gene is TRBJ2-3, the V gene TRBV10-1, with D maybe TRBD2 (7 bases). This CDR3 comprises 15 residues. The V end was cut by 0 bases, the J end by 5 bases, with 12 bases between. Per the germline V gene, CDR1 is WNHNN and CDR2 is SYGVQD (reference sequence). The CDR3 here is CASSESTGGKDTQYF. The CDR3 coding sequence is TGCGCCAGCAGTGAGTCGACGGGGGGCAAAGATACGCAGTATTTT.

In DNA form, the CDR3 reads TGTGCCAGCAGCCCCCTAGCGGGGGGCCTCCGAGATACGCAGTATTTT. Translated, it gives CASSPLAGGLRDTQYF. V and J are TRBV7-2 and TRBJ2-3; the match to TRBD2 covers 11 bases. The V gene's germline CDR1 is SGHTA and CDR2 FQGNSA. The CDR3 length is 16 residues. The J segment lost 5 bases and the V segment lost 5 bases, leaving 9 bases of the junction unmatched.

The chain employs TRBV10-3 and TRBJ2-4; a weak D match, TRBD2 (6 bases). Germline-derived CDR1 and CDR2 are ENHRY and SYGVKD. This CDR3 contains 17 residues. Trimming stripped 3 bases from V and 1 base from J, with 16 bases between. The CDR3 loop reads CAISEGVGGVAKNIQYF. In DNA form, the CDR3 reads TGTGCCATCAGTGAAGGGGTAGGAGGGGTCGCCAAAAACATTCAGTACTTC.

The rearrangement joins TRBV5-1 to TRBJ1-2, with 7 bases matching TRBD1. V shed 2 bases and J 8 bases; nucleotides not matched to a gene: 9. CDR3 length equals 14 residues. CDR1 SGHRS and CDR2 YFSETQ come from the germline V gene. The CDR3 coding sequence is TGCGCCAGCAGCTTCTCCGGGACAGAGAGCGGCTACACCTTC. Its protein is CASSFSGTESGYTF.

V usage is TRBV10-3 and J usage is TRBJ1-1; possibly TRBD1 for D (5 bases). The V end lost 10 bases, the J end lost 0 bases, and 15 bases lay between the germline ends. The CDR3 is made up of 14 amino acids. Looked up from germline, CDR1 is ENHRY and CDR2 is SYGVKD. The CDR3 sequence is CATNLGGLNTEAFF. CDR3 nucleotide sequence: TGTGCCACGAATTTGGGGGGTCTGAACACTGAAGCTTTCTTT.

This chain links TRBV11-1 with TRBJ1-1; 7 bases match TRBD1. V lost 3 bases to trimming and J lost 5 bases; unmatched junction nucleotides: 6. The germline CDR1 and CDR2 sequences are SGHAT and FQDESV (reference sequence). This CDR3 comprises 14 residues. CDR3 protein: CASSLEGAGTEAFF. The CDR3 DNA sequence: TGTGCCAGCAGCTTGGAGGGGGCAGGGACTGAAGCTTTCTTT.

As concerns this clone: Other DNA sequences in the same sample also yield this CDR3. The genes are TRBV24-1 and TRBJ1-5; D gene unclear. This CDR3 is built from 13 residues. Germline loops: CDR1 KGHDR, CDR2 SFDVKD. The V end lost 5 bases, the J end lost 2 bases, and 6 bases lay between the germline ends. DNA for the CDR3: TGTGCCACCAGTGGCGGGGGCAATCAGCCCCAGCATTTT. Translating gives CATSGGGNQPQHF.

V gene TRBV23-1 combines with J gene TRBJ1-4; tentatively, D is TRBD1 (6 bases). TRBV23-1 qualifies as an ORF whose function is uncertain. The CDR3 extends over 15 amino acids. Between the trimmed V and J ends, which lost 4 bases and 5 bases, there was a span of 14 bases. CDR3 in DNA: TGCGCCAGCAGTCGAGGGGGTGAAACGAATGAAAAACTGTTTTTT. This codes for CASSRGGETNEKLFF.

The CDR3 nucleotides are TGTGCCAGCAGTGACCGACAGGGGGCCCGGACTAATGAAAAACTGTTTTTT. This gives the protein CASSDRQGARTNEKLFF. The rearrangement links TRBV25-1 to TRBJ1-4; TRBD1 matches at 10 bases. The J segment lost 2 bases and the V segment lost 3 bases, leaving 6 bases of the junction unmatched. From germline, CDR1 is MGHDK and CDR2 SYGVNS. The CDR3 length is 17 residues.